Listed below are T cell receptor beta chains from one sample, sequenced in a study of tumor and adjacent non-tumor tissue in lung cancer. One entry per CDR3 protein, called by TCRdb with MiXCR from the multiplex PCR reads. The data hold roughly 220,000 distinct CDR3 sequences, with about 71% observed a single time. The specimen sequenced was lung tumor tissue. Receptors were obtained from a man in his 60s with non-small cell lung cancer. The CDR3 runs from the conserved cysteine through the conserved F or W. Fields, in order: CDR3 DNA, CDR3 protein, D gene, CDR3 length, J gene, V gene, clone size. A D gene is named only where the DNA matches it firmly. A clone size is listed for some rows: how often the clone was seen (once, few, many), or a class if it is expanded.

CDR3 DNA: TGTGCCAGCAGCTTCGCCAGGGGTCCCAGCTCCTATAATTCATCCCTCCACTTT
CDR3 protein: CASSFARGPSSYNSSLHF
D gene: -
CDR3 length: 18
J gene: TRBJ1-6
V gene: TRBV5-6
clone size: -

CDR3 DNA: TGTGCCAGCACTTTAGTCGGGAGGGGCACAGAAGCTTTCTTT
CDR3 protein: CASTLVGRGTEAFF
D gene: -
CDR3 length: 14
J gene: TRBJ1-1
V gene: TRBV11-2
clone size: -

CDR3 DNA: TGTGCCAGCATTTACTCGACAGGGGATCAGACCCAGCGTTTT
CDR3 protein: CASIYSTGDQTQRF
D gene: TRBD1
CDR3 length: 14
J gene: TRBJ1-5
V gene: TRBV6-2/TRBV6-3
clone size: -

CDR3 DNA: TGCAGCCTCGACCACCGGGACAGGGGTTTCGACACTGAAGCTTTCTTT
CDR3 protein: CSLDHRDRGFDTEAFF
D gene: TRBD1
CDR3 length: 16
J gene: TRBJ1-1
V gene: TRBV29-1
clone size: -

CDR3 DNA: TGTGCCAGCAGCTTAGTGCGTCCCCAGGAGGGGTATGGCTACACCTTC
CDR3 protein: CASSLVRPQEGYGYTF
D gene: -
CDR3 length: 16
J gene: TRBJ1-2
V gene: TRBV7-8
clone size: -

CDR3 DNA: TGTGCCAGCAGTTTATGGTACAGCTATGAGCAGTACTTC
CDR3 protein: CASSLWYSYEQYF
D gene: -
CDR3 length: 13
J gene: TRBJ2-7
V gene: TRBV13
clone size: -

CDR3 DNA: TGTGCTAGCAGTTTCCCCAACGGGGGTGAAGCTATCTTT
CDR3 protein: CASSFPNGGEAIF
D gene: -
CDR3 length: 13
J gene: TRBJ1-1
V gene: TRBV28
clone size: -

CDR3 DNA: TGCAGTGTGACCTTAGTGGGAGGGGGGGTCAATGAGAAGTTCTTC
CDR3 protein: CSVTLVGGGVNEKFF
D gene: -
CDR3 length: 15
J gene: TRBJ2-1
V gene: TRBV20-1
clone size: -

CDR3 DNA: TGTGCCAGCAGTGACAGGGGTCCCAATCAGCCCCAGCATTTT
CDR3 protein: CASSDRGPNQPQHF
D gene: -
CDR3 length: 14
J gene: TRBJ1-5
V gene: TRBV2
clone size: once

CDR3 DNA: TGCGCCAGCAGTTTGACAGAGGGCAATCAGCCCCAGCATTTT
CDR3 protein: CASSLTEGNQPQHF
D gene: -
CDR3 length: 14
J gene: TRBJ1-5
V gene: TRBV5-1
clone size: -

CDR3 DNA: TGTACCACCCAGGGACAGTCCAATGAGCAGTTCTTC
CDR3 protein: CTTQGQSNEQFF
D gene: TRBD1
CDR3 length: 12
J gene: TRBJ2-1
V gene: TRBV24-1
clone size: -

CDR3 DNA: TGTGCCAGCAGTCGACTGATAGCTGGGGAGACCCAGTACTTC
CDR3 protein: CASSRLIAGETQYF
D gene: -
CDR3 length: 14
J gene: TRBJ2-5
V gene: TRBV11-3
clone size: once

CDR3 DNA: TGTGCCAGCCCAACCGCCGCTAGAACTAATGAAAAACTGTTTTTT
CDR3 protein: CASPTAARTNEKLFF
D gene: -
CDR3 length: 15
J gene: TRBJ1-4
V gene: TRBV6-5
clone size: -

CDR3 DNA: TGTGCCAGTAGCCCCAATCATGAGCAGTTATTC
CDR3 protein: CASSPNHEQLF
D gene: -
CDR3 length: 11
J gene: TRBJ2-1
V gene: TRBV6-2/TRBV6-3
clone size: -

CDR3 DNA: TGCGCCAGCAGCCAAGATGGGACTAGCGGGAGCCCAGATACGCAGTATTTT
CDR3 protein: CASSQDGTSGSPDTQYF
D gene: TRBD2
CDR3 length: 17
J gene: TRBJ2-3
V gene: TRBV4-1
clone size: -

CDR3 DNA: TGCAGTACTAGGCGGGGCCAAGAGACCCAGTACTTC
CDR3 protein: CSTRRGQETQYF
D gene: -
CDR3 length: 12
J gene: TRBJ2-5
V gene: TRBV20-1
clone size: -

CDR3 DNA: TGCAGCGTTGAGGGCCCGGCGGGGACTGGGGCCAAAAACATTCAGTACTTC
CDR3 protein: CSVEGPAGTGAKNIQYF
D gene: -
CDR3 length: 17
J gene: TRBJ2-4
V gene: TRBV29-1
clone size: -

CDR3 DNA: TGTGCCAGCGGCTTAAGTAGGCAATCTTTGGGGACCGGGGAACTGTTTTTT
CDR3 protein: CASGLSRQSLGTGELFF
D gene: -
CDR3 length: 17
J gene: TRBJ2-2
V gene: TRBV11-3
clone size: once

CDR3 DNA: TGTGCCAGCAGCCTAGCTGGACTAGCGGGAGGGCCGGAGTCCCGGTATTTC
CDR3 protein: CASSLAGLAGGPESRYF
D gene: TRBD2
CDR3 length: 17
J gene: TRBJ2-5
V gene: TRBV12-3/TRBV12-4
clone size: -

CDR3 DNA: TGTGCCATCAGTGAAGAGCATGAGGGCCCTAGGGAGACCCAGTACTTC
CDR3 protein: CAISEEHEGPRETQYF
D gene: -
CDR3 length: 16
J gene: TRBJ2-5
V gene: TRBV10-3
clone size: -

CDR3 DNA: TGTGCCAGCAGCCAAGTTATAGCGAGGATGGGAGACAATGAGCAGCTCTTC
CDR3 protein: CASSQVIARMGDNEQLF
D gene: -
CDR3 length: 17
J gene: TRBJ2-1
V gene: TRBV4-2
clone size: -

CDR3 DNA: TGCTGCGTTGGTGGAACTGCCTCTCAACCCACAGATATGCAGTACTTT
CDR3 protein: CCVGGTASQPTDMQYF
D gene: -
CDR3 length: 16
J gene: TRBJ2-3
V gene: TRBV29-1
clone size: -

CDR3 DNA: TGTGCCAGCAACCAACCCCTACGGCATGAGACCCAGTACTTC
CDR3 protein: CASNQPLRHETQYF
D gene: -
CDR3 length: 14
J gene: TRBJ2-5
V gene: TRBV4-2
clone size: -

CDR3 DNA: TGCGCCAGCAGCCAATACAGGGGGCCGATGAACACTGAAGCTTTCTTT
CDR3 protein: CASSQYRGPMNTEAFF
D gene: TRBD1
CDR3 length: 16
J gene: TRBJ1-1
V gene: TRBV4-1
clone size: -

CDR3 DNA: TGCAGTGCTAAAGGGAAAGGCTACAACTTC
CDR3 protein: CSAKGKGYNF
D gene: -
CDR3 length: 10
J gene: TRBJ1-2
V gene: TRBV20-1
clone size: once

CDR3 DNA: TGTGCCGGCAAATTCCTAGCGTTCTCCTACGAGCAGTACTTC
CDR3 protein: CAGKFLAFSYEQYF
D gene: -
CDR3 length: 14
J gene: TRBJ2-7
V gene: TRBV6-1
clone size: -

CDR3 DNA: TGCAGTGCCCCTAGCTTCCCGAATGTCTCCTACGAGCAGTACTTC
CDR3 protein: CSAPSFPNVSYEQYF
D gene: -
CDR3 length: 15
J gene: TRBJ2-7
V gene: TRBV20-1
clone size: -

CDR3 DNA: TGCGCCAGCGGTGACCCGACAGGATTGAACACTGAAGCTTTCTTT
CDR3 protein: CASGDPTGLNTEAFF
D gene: -
CDR3 length: 15
J gene: TRBJ1-1
V gene: TRBV10-2
clone size: -

CDR3 DNA: TGTGCCAGCAGTTTGGCGTTGCGCCTCACCACAGATATGCAGTATTTT
CDR3 protein: CASSLALRLTTDMQYF
D gene: -
CDR3 length: 16
J gene: TRBJ2-3
V gene: TRBV12-3/TRBV12-4
clone size: -

CDR3 DNA: TGTGCCAGCAGTTTAGCGGGACAGGGTTCCAATCAGCCCCAGCATTTT
CDR3 protein: CASSLAGQGSNQPQHF
D gene: TRBD1
CDR3 length: 16
J gene: TRBJ1-5
V gene: TRBV12-3/TRBV12-4
clone size: many

CDR3 DNA: TGCACTGCTAGAGATTCACAGGGTAGAGGACAGCCCCAGCATTTT
CDR3 protein: CTARDSQGRGQPQHF
D gene: -
CDR3 length: 15
J gene: TRBJ1-5
V gene: TRBV20-1
clone size: -

CDR3 DNA: TGTGCCAGCAGTTACGTTGACAGGGGGCTTGGTGAAACTCTCTTT
CDR3 protein: CASSYVDRGLGETLF
D gene: TRBD1
CDR3 length: 15
J gene: TRBJ1-1
V gene: TRBV6-6
clone size: -

CDR3 DNA: TGTACCAGCAGTTTAGACCAGGGACGGGGAAACACCGGGGAGCTGTTTTTT
CDR3 protein: CTSSLDQGRGNTGELFF
D gene: -
CDR3 length: 17
J gene: TRBJ2-2
V gene: TRBV12-3/TRBV12-4
clone size: -

CDR3 DNA: TGCTCCAGCAGCCATTTATCCGGGGAGCTGCTTTTT
CDR3 protein: CSSSHLSGELLF
D gene: -
CDR3 length: 12
J gene: TRBJ2-2
V gene: TRBV4-1
clone size: -

CDR3 DNA: TGTGCCAGCAGCACGACAGGAGGCCTCACCAATGAGCAGTTCTTC
CDR3 protein: CASSTTGGLTNEQFF
D gene: -
CDR3 length: 15
J gene: TRBJ2-1
V gene: TRBV11-2
clone size: -

CDR3 DNA: TGCAGTGCTAGAGGGCAGGGTCAGCCCCAGCATTTT
CDR3 protein: CSARGQGQPQHF
D gene: -
CDR3 length: 12
J gene: TRBJ1-5
V gene: TRBV20-1
clone size: -

CDR3 DNA: TGTGCCAGCAGCCAATGGGGGGCTAATTCACCCCTCCACTTT
CDR3 protein: CASSQWGANSPLHF
D gene: -
CDR3 length: 14
J gene: TRBJ1-6
V gene: TRBV4-2
clone size: -

CDR3 DNA: TGCGCCAGCAGCCCGGGTCCGGTGGACAGGGGTATCGATGAGCAGTTCTTC
CDR3 protein: CASSPGPVDRGIDEQFF
D gene: TRBD1
CDR3 length: 17
J gene: TRBJ2-1
V gene: TRBV4-1
clone size: -

CDR3 DNA: TGCAGTGCTAGAGAGGGAGTAGCAGGGGGGGGCAATGAGCAGTTCTTC
CDR3 protein: CSAREGVAGGGNEQFF
D gene: -
CDR3 length: 16
J gene: TRBJ2-1
V gene: TRBV20-1
clone size: -

CDR3 DNA: TGTGCCAGCAGTTACTGGGGCAGGGCCCACCATTCGAACACTGAAGCTCTCTTT
CDR3 protein: CASSYWGRAHHSNTEALF
D gene: -
CDR3 length: 18
J gene: TRBJ1-1
V gene: TRBV6-2/TRBV6-3
clone size: -

CDR3 DNA: TGTGCCAGCAGCTTGTCAACCGGGACAGGGGCCTACGAGCAGTACTTC
CDR3 protein: CASSLSTGTGAYEQYF
D gene: TRBD1
CDR3 length: 16
J gene: TRBJ2-7
V gene: TRBV11-2
clone size: once

CDR3 DNA: TGCGCCAGCAGCTCCGACGGAGCCGGCTACACCTTC
CDR3 protein: CASSSDGAGYTF
D gene: -
CDR3 length: 12
J gene: TRBJ1-2
V gene: TRBV5-1
clone size: -

CDR3 DNA: TGTGTCAGCAGCTTAGCGATTTGTGACAACTCCTACAAGCAGTGCTTC
CDR3 protein: CVSSLAICDNSYKQCF
D gene: -
CDR3 length: 16
J gene: TRBJ2-5
V gene: TRBV11-1
clone size: -

CDR3 DNA: TGTGCCAGCAGCTTAGTCGCTCAGACTAGCGGGAGGTGTAATGAGCAGTTCTTC
CDR3 protein: CASSLVAQTSGRCNEQFF
D gene: TRBD2
CDR3 length: 18
J gene: TRBJ2-1
V gene: TRBV7-9
clone size: -

CDR3 DNA: TGTGCCAGCATCCAAATGAACACTGTAGCTTTCTTC
CDR3 protein: CASIQMNTVAFF
D gene: -
CDR3 length: 12
J gene: TRBJ1-1
V gene: TRBV12-3/TRBV12-4
clone size: once

CDR3 DNA: TGCAGTGCTCAACGTGGATGGGATACGCAGTATTTT
CDR3 protein: CSAQRGWDTQYF
D gene: -
CDR3 length: 12
J gene: TRBJ2-3
V gene: TRBV20-1
clone size: -

CDR3 DNA: TGTGTCAGCAGTGATAGCTACGCCCAAGAGACCCAGTACTTC
CDR3 protein: CVSSDSYAQETQYF
D gene: -
CDR3 length: 14
J gene: TRBJ2-5
V gene: TRBV2
clone size: -

CDR3 DNA: TGTGCCAGCAGCTCTCCCGGGACAGGGACCACAGATACGCAGTATTTT
CDR3 protein: CASSSPGTGTTDTQYF
D gene: TRBD1
CDR3 length: 16
J gene: TRBJ2-3
V gene: TRBV7-9
clone size: many

CDR3 DNA: TGTGCAAGCAGTTTTCCGCAGGGAGGGAACACTGAAGCTTTCTTT
CDR3 protein: CASSFPQGGNTEAFF
D gene: -
CDR3 length: 15
J gene: TRBJ1-1
V gene: TRBV28
clone size: -

CDR3 DNA: TGCAGCGTTGCCTCGGGGGACAATCAGCCCCAGCATTTT
CDR3 protein: CSVASGDNQPQHF
D gene: -
CDR3 length: 13
J gene: TRBJ1-5
V gene: TRBV29-1
clone size: many

CDR3 DNA: TGTGCCAGCACCGTGGGGGCGGATACGCAGTATTTT
CDR3 protein: CASTVGADTQYF
D gene: -
CDR3 length: 12
J gene: TRBJ2-3
V gene: TRBV6-1
clone size: -

CDR3 DNA: TGCGCCAGCAGCTTGTCTACAGGGTCCTATGAGCAGTACTTC
CDR3 protein: CASSLSTGSYEQYF
D gene: -
CDR3 length: 14
J gene: TRBJ2-7
V gene: TRBV5-1
clone size: -